The rows below give T cell receptor beta chains drawn from one sample of a study of T cells in Graves' hyperthyroidism and ophthalmopathy. Each CDR3 protein gets one entry after TCRdb re-called the multiplex PCR reads with MiXCR. The sample lists around 450,000 distinct CDR3 sequences; about 15% were seen once. Material for sequencing was blood. The receptors were gathered from a woman younger than 35 with Graves' hyperthyroidism. Each CDR3 is given with its conserved first and last residue. D genes are given only for firm matches. Clone size is given for some rows only: seen once, a few or many times, or a class if the clone is expanded.

V gene: TRBV5-6; clone size: NA; J gene: TRBJ1-1; D gene: TRBD1; CDR3 protein: CASSWYSGTGNTEAFF; CDR3 DNA: TGTGCCAGCAGCTGGTACTCCGGGACAGGGAATACTGAAGCTTTCTTT
V gene: TRBV7-9; clone size: few; J gene: TRBJ2-7; D gene: TRBD2; CDR3 protein: CASSLGLAGVSYEQYF; CDR3 DNA: TGTGCCAGCAGCTTGGGACTAGCGGGAGTCTCCTACGAGCAGTACTTC
V gene: TRBV5-1; clone size: many; J gene: TRBJ1-1; D gene: NA; CDR3 protein: CASRDQTTEAFF; CDR3 DNA: TGCGCCAGCAGGGACCAGACCACTGAAGCTTTCTTT
V gene: TRBV15; clone size: NA; J gene: TRBJ2-1; D gene: TRBD2; CDR3 protein: CAAGGNSYNEQFF; CDR3 DNA: TGTGCCGCGGGGGGTAACTCCTACAATGAGCAGTTCTTC
V gene: TRBV3-1; clone size: many; J gene: TRBJ2-1; D gene: TRBD1; CDR3 protein: CASSHGDRVGGNEQFF; CDR3 DNA: TGTGCCAGCAGCCATGGGGACAGGGTCGGGGGCAATGAGCAGTTCTTC
V gene: TRBV28; clone size: many; J gene: TRBJ1-2; D gene: NA; CDR3 protein: CASSLARSPVAREGYTF; CDR3 DNA: TGTGCCAGCAGTTTAGCGCGATCCCCAGTCGCGAGAGAGGGCTACACCTTC
V gene: TRBV28; clone size: many; J gene: TRBJ1-5; D gene: NA; CDR3 protein: CASSLGRHPAVAGNQPQHF; CDR3 DNA: TGTGCCAGCAGCCTAGGCCGACACCCGGCCGTTGCTGGCAATCAGCCCCAGCATTTT
V gene: TRBV29-1; clone size: NA; J gene: TRBJ2-1; D gene: NA; CDR3 protein: CSVEGRQSSYNEQFF; CDR3 DNA: TGCAGCGTTGAAGGCCGACAGAGCTCCTACAATGAGCAGTTCTTC
V gene: TRBV28; clone size: many; J gene: TRBJ2-7; D gene: TRBD1; CDR3 protein: CASRGPGGPYEQYF; CDR3 DNA: TGTGCCAGCAGGGGTCCAGGGGGACCCTACGAGCAGTACTTC
V gene: TRBV19; clone size: NA; J gene: TRBJ1-1; D gene: NA; CDR3 protein: CASRPQVRTEAFF; CDR3 DNA: TGTGCCAGTAGGCCCCAGGTGAGGACTGAAGCTTTCTTT
V gene: TRBV24-1; clone size: few; J gene: TRBJ2-3; D gene: TRBD2; CDR3 protein: CATSGVAGAHTDTQYF; CDR3 DNA: TGTGCCACCAGTGGAGTAGCGGGGGCACACACAGATACGCAGTATTTT
V gene: TRBV12-3/TRBV12-4; clone size: many; J gene: TRBJ2-7; D gene: TRBD1; CDR3 protein: CASSFDRTGRNYEQYF; CDR3 DNA: TGTGCCAGCAGTTTCGACAGGACAGGGCGTAATTACGAGCAGTACTTC
V gene: TRBV5-6; clone size: NA; J gene: TRBJ2-1; D gene: TRBD1; CDR3 protein: CASSLFGTGYNEQFF; CDR3 DNA: TGTGCCAGCAGCTTGTTCGGGACAGGATACAATGAGCAGTTCTTC
V gene: TRBV20-1; clone size: many; J gene: TRBJ2-1; D gene: TRBD1; CDR3 protein: CSARRSTGGSNEQFF; CDR3 DNA: TGCAGTGCTAGACGATCTACAGGGGGTAGCAATGAGCAGTTCTTC
V gene: TRBV3-1; clone size: NA; J gene: TRBJ2-7; D gene: TRBD1; CDR3 protein: CASSQGPETGIYEQYF; CDR3 DNA: TGTGCCAGCAGCCAAGGGCCTGAGACAGGGATCTACGAGCAGTACTTC
V gene: TRBV6-4; clone size: many; J gene: TRBJ1-1; D gene: NA; CDR3 protein: CASSDNGNTEAFF; CDR3 DNA: TGTGCCAGCAGTGACAACGGGAACACTGAAGCTTTCTTT